Listed below are T cell receptor beta chains from one sample, sequenced in a study of brain T cells in children with intractable seizures. The protocol was immunoSEQ multiplex PCR, while the TCRdb copy is restricted to in-frame clones and leaves out a portion. The sample lists about 350,000 clones; over 90% were seen once. The sequencing used peripheral blood, collected approximately 5 months after surgery. The receptors derive from a boy under three years old with tuberous sclerosis and intractable seizures. Each CDR3 is given with its conserved first and last residue. The D gene is left open where the match is weak. Some rows have no size entry. The others give once, few or many, or a class for an expanded clone.

V gene	J gene	clone size	D gene	CDR3 protein	CDR3 DNA
TRBV27	TRBJ1-2	.	.	CASSPLSGLNYGYTF	TGTGCCAGCAGTCCCCTGTCGGGACTGAACTATGGCTACACCTTC
TRBV3-1/TRBV3-2	TRBJ1-1	.	.	CASSQDLGTMNTEAFF	TGTGCCAGCAGCCAAGATCTTGGAACCATGAACACTGAAGCTTTCTTT
TRBV4-1	TRBJ2-1	.	.	CASSQDQGWNEQFF	TGCGCCAGCAGCCAAGATCAAGGGTGGAATGAGCAGTTCTTC
TRBV19	TRBJ2-7	.	TRBD2	CASKASGGPTYEQYF	TGTGCCAGTAAGGCTAGCGGGGGACCCACCTACGAGCAGTACTTC
TRBV13	TRBJ2-7	.	.	CASSPAYGGNEQYF	TGTGCCAGCAGCCCCGCCTACGGGGGAAACGAGCAGTACTTC
TRBV5-1	TRBJ1-1	few	TRBD1	CASSPDRANTEAFF	TGCGCCAGCAGCCCGGACAGGGCGAACACTGAAGCTTTCTTT
TRBV10-1	TRBJ2-7	.	.	CASSESRDSYEQYF	TGCGCCAGCAGTGAGTCCCGGGACTCCTACGAGCAGTACTTC
TRBV7-9	TRBJ2-5	.	TRBD2	CASSPGLAGRETQYF	TGTGCCAGCAGCCCAGGACTAGCGGGAAGAGAGACCCAGTACTTC
TRBV7-6	TRBJ2-7	.	.	CASSLRPGGEEIPYEQYF	TGTGCCAGCAGCCTACGTCCCGGAGGGGAAGAGATTCCCTACGAGCAGTACTTC
TRBV9	TRBJ2-7	.	.	CASSPRTANQGEQYF	TGTGCCAGCAGCCCTAGGACTGCCAATCAAGGCGAGCAGTACTTC
TRBV7-2	TRBJ2-1	.	.	CASRSTGILAQFF	TGTGCCAGCAGAAGCACAGGTATTTTAGCGCAGTTCTTC
TRBV7-8	TRBJ1-1	once	TRBD1	CASSLVGQGMNTEAFF	TGTGCCAGCAGCTTAGTTGGACAGGGGATGAACACTGAAGCTTTCTTT
TRBV29-1	TRBJ1-2	.	.	CSVAVPANYGYTF	TGCAGCGTTGCGGTCCCAGCTAACTATGGCTACACCTTC
TRBV12-5	TRBJ1-1	.	.	CASGPTEAFF	TGTGCTAGTGGTCCGACTGAAGCTTTCTTT
TRBV5-5	TRBJ2-1	.	.	CASSLAGRITYNEQFF	TGTGCCAGCAGCTTGGCAGGGCGGATTACCTACAATGAGCAGTTCTTC
TRBV7-6	TRBJ1-1	.	.	CASSLGGENTEAFF	TGTGCCAGCAGCTTGGGAGGGGAAAACACTGAAGCTTTCTTT
TRBV5-1	TRBJ2-2	.	.	CASSLEVGELFF	TGCGCCAGCAGCTTGGAAGTCGGGGAGCTGTTTTTT
TRBV21-1	TRBJ1-5	once	.	CASSAEEARQPQHF	TGTGCCAGCAGCGCTGAAGAGGCTCGCCAGCCCCAGCATTTT
TRBV30	TRBJ1-5	few	.	CAWSVRRDSNQPQHF	TGTGCCTGGAGTGTACGCAGAGATAGCAATCAGCCCCAGCATTTT
TRBV6-6	TRBJ2-3	few	TRBD2	CAIRVASGWGTDTQYF	TGTGCCATCCGGGTTGCTAGCGGATGGGGCACAGATACGCAGTATTTT
TRBV4-1	TRBJ2-3	.	TRBD2	CASSQSPGGGVGYF	TGCGCCAGCAGCCAAAGTCCGGGAGGGGGGGTAGGGTATTTT
TRBV7-9	TRBJ1-2	.	.	CASSRSGDDGYTF	TGTGCCAGCAGCCGATCGGGGGACGATGGCTACACCTTC
TRBV9	TRBJ2-7	.	.	CASSVDVGVSYEQYF	TGTGCCAGCAGCGTAGACGTAGGCGTCTCCTACGAGCAGTACTTC
TRBV5-1	TRBJ1-2	.	.	CASSPRTPAFDYTF	TGCGCCAGCAGCCCCCGAACCCCCGCTTTCGACTACACCTTC
TRBV3-1/TRBV3-2	TRBJ2-3	.	.	CASSAGTSTDTQYF	TGTGCCAGCAGCGCCGGGACTAGCACAGATACGCAGTATTTT
TRBV27	TRBJ2-3	.	TRBD1	CASSRAGQGLTDTQYF	TGTGCCAGCAGTCGGGCGGGACAGGGACTGACAGATACGCAGTATTTT
TRBV19	TRBJ2-3	.	.	CASSDIDTQYF	TGTGCCAGTAGTGATATAGATACGCAGTATTTT
TRBV19	TRBJ2-1	once	TRBD2	CASSPGTSGGSYNEQFF	TGTGCCAGTAGTCCCGGGACTAGCGGGGGCTCCTACAATGAGCAGTTCTTC
TRBV5-1	TRBJ2-3	.	.	CASSLVGRVTDTQYF	TGCGCCAGCAGCTTGGTGGGGCGAGTCACAGATACGCAGTATTTT
TRBV5-4	TRBJ1-2	few	.	CASSPVWGGDGYGYTF	TGTGCCAGCAGCCCGGTTTGGGGGGGCGATGGATATGGCTACACCTTC
TRBV6-5	TRBJ2-2	.	.	CASSTLDPNTGELFF	TGTGCCAGCAGCACCTTGGACCCGAACACCGGGGAGCTGTTTTTT
TRBV28	TRBJ2-3	.	.	CASSPQRGGNTDTQYF	TGTGCCAGCAGTCCCCAGAGGGGGGGGAACACAGATACGCAGTATTTT
TRBV20-1	TRBJ2-5	.	.	CSGRQKETQYF	TGCAGTGGGCGGCAGAAAGAGACCCAGTACTTC
TRBV19	TRBJ2-3	once	TRBD1	CASSMALGQVTDTQYF	TGTGCCAGTAGTATGGCCCTCGGACAGGTCACAGATACGCAGTATTTT
TRBV5-8	TRBJ2-1	once	TRBD1	CASSAGTVPNNEQFF	TGTGCCAGCAGCGCCGGGACAGTTCCCAACAATGAGCAGTTCTTC
TRBV3-1/TRBV3-2	TRBJ1-2	.	.	CASSLRDGDYGYTF	TGTGCCAGCAGCCTCCGGGACGGCGACTATGGCTACACCTTC
TRBV3-1/TRBV3-2	TRBJ2-4	.	TRBD1	CASSQQQGARVGIQYF	TGTGCCAGCAGCCAACAACAGGGGGCCAGAGTAGGCATTCAGTACTTC
TRBV7-3	TRBJ2-2	once	TRBD1	CASSPDRGELFF	TGTGCCAGCAGCCCGGACAGGGGGGAGCTGTTTTTT
TRBV4-1	TRBJ2-7	.	TRBD2	CASSQDTSAGSSYEQYF	TGCGCCAGCAGCCAGGATACTAGCGCCGGGAGCTCCTACGAGCAGTACTTC
TRBV19	TRBJ2-1	.	.	CASAPTGTDEQFF	TGTGCCAGCGCCCCCACTGGGACCGATGAGCAGTTCTTC
TRBV6-6	TRBJ2-5	.	TRBD1	CASSGQGQETQYF	TGTGCCAGCAGTGGACAGGGCCAAGAGACCCAGTACTTC
TRBV2	TRBJ1-6	.	.	CASSAGGILHF	TGTGCCAGCAGTGCTGGGGGGATCCTCCACTTT
TRBV19	TRBJ2-1	.	TRBD2	CASSLRTSGRVYNEQFF	TGTGCCAGTAGTCTACGGACTAGCGGGAGGGTCTACAATGAGCAGTTCTTC
TRBV28	TRBJ2-1	.	TRBD1	CASSSLQGKGSYNEQFF	TGTGCCAGCAGTTCCCTACAGGGGAAAGGCTCCTACAATGAGCAGTTCTTC
TRBV7-3	TRBJ2-2	.	.	CASSLWTGANTGELFF	TGTGCCAGCAGCCTTTGGACTGGCGCGAACACCGGGGAGCTGTTTTTT
TRBV7-9	TRBJ2-3	.	TRBD1	CASSKQGANTDTQYF	TGTGCCAGCAGTAAACAGGGGGCTAACACAGATACGCAGTATTTT
TRBV6-5	TRBJ1-6	.	.	CASSYSTTLPLHF	TGTGCCAGCAGTTACTCGACCACTTTACCCCTCCACTTT
TRBV10-3	TRBJ2-3	.	TRBD2	CAISETSGVSGDTQYF	TGTGCCATCAGTGAGACTAGCGGGGTATCAGGAGATACGCAGTATTTT
TRBV25-1	TRBJ1-1	.	TRBD1	CASSEYGQGGTEAFF	TGTGCCAGCAGTGAATACGGGCAGGGGGGGACTGAAGCTTTCTTT
TRBV30	TRBJ1-5	.	.	CAWSATAVNQPQHF	TGTGCCTGGAGTGCGACCGCGGTCAATCAGCCCCAGCATTTT
TRBV18	TRBJ1-1	.	.	CASSPRSDVNTEAFF	TGTGCCAGCTCACCTCGGTCAGACGTGAACACTGAAGCTTTCTTT
TRBV5-4	TRBJ2-7	.	.	CASSLHSTYEQYF	TGTGCCAGCAGCTTGCACAGCACCTACGAGCAGTACTTC
TRBV11-2	TRBJ2-1	.	.	CASSLKGPDYNEQFF	TGTGCCAGCAGCTTAAAAGGACCAGACTACAATGAGCAGTTCTTC
TRBV29-1	TRBJ1-1	.	.	CSVETRGINTEAFF	TGCAGCGTTGAAACTAGGGGAATTAACACTGAAGCTTTCTTT
TRBV18	TRBJ2-7	.	.	CASSPGRDEQYF	TGTGCCAGCTCACCAGGAAGGGACGAGCAGTACTTC